Presented here are 13 T cell receptor beta chains from one specimen sequenced in a study of CD8+ T cells in alopecia areata. Following RNA extraction, reverse transcription yielded cDNA that acted as the sequencing template. Sequencing used immunoSEQ multiplex PCR; TCRdb keeps in-frame clones, though not all of them. The sample carries approximately 99,000 clones, 59% recorded once. Specimen: CD8+ T cells sorted from blood. The receptors were sampled from a human donor in good health.

The chain links TRBV6-1 to TRBJ2-3, with a possible D match to TRBD1 (6 bases). This CDR3 region has 16 residues. V dropped 3 bases and J dropped 0 bases, with 13 bases sitting between them. Germline V gene lookup returns CDR1 MNHNS and CDR2 SASEGT. CDR3 sequence reads: CASSDNHRESTDTQYF. The CDR3 DNA sequence: TGTGCCAGCAGTGACAATCACAGGGAGAGCACAGATACGCAGTATTTT.

This clone was detected a few times. The chain couples TRBV5-1 to TRBJ2-7; D possibly corresponds to TRBD1 (6 bases). The CDR3 runs 15 residues. V was pared by 4 bases and J by 5 bases, with 19 bases between. Germline CDR1 SGHRS, CDR2 YFSETQ. The CDR3 coding sequence is TGCGCCAGCAGCCCCGGGACAATTGGTCGGGACGAGCAGTACTTC. This sequence encodes CASSPGTIGRDEQYF.

The chain recombines TRBV7-9 with TRBJ1-1; weak D call: TRBD1 (5 bases). CDR1 SEHNR and CDR2 FQNEAQ come from the germline V gene (reference sequence). Trimming removed 1 base from V and 3 bases from J, with 12 bases in between. The CDR3 is 15 residues long. The CDR3 nucleotides read TGTGCCAGCAGCTTAGGCCAGGGCGTAGACACTGAAGCTTTCTTT. As protein: CASSLGQGVDTEAFF.

The chain is built from TRBV5-6 and TRBJ2-5; D is undetermined. Germline CDR1 is SGHDT and CDR2 is YYEEEE. The CDR3 loop spans 16 amino acids. The V end was cut by 1 base, the J end by 3 bases, with 16 bases between. The CDR3 DNA follows: TGTGCCAGCAGCTTGTTTGGGCGAAGGTGGGAAGAGACCCAGTACTTC. This encodes CASSLFGRRWEETQYF.

The chain couples TRBV5-6 to TRBJ1-1; 7 nucleotides match TRBD1. Trimming took 4 bases from V and 7 from J; bases not matched to a gene: 10. The length of the CDR3 is 14 residues. Germline V gene sequence: CDR1 SGHDT, CDR2 YYEEEE. The DNA of the CDR3 is TGTGCCAGCAGCCATGATCAGGGGGTAATTGAAGCTTTCTTT. It encodes CASSHDQGVIEAFF.

V usage is TRBV5-1 and J usage is TRBJ2-7, with D perhaps matching TRBD1 or TRBD2 (5 bases each). The CDR3 has 14 amino acids. The germline V gene has CDR1 SGHRS and CDR2 YFSETQ. V shed 4 bases and J shed 3 bases, with 14 bases lying between them. CDR3: CASSPLRGDYEQYF. The CDR3 bases are TGCGCCAGCAGCCCTCTGAGGGGTGACTACGAGCAGTACTTC. The full variable domain, completed using reference TRBV5-1 and TRBJ2-7, is KAGVTQTPRYLIKTRGQQVTLSCSPISGHRSVSWYQQTPGQGLQFLFEYFSETQRNKGNFPGRFSGRQFSNSRSEMNVSTLELGDSALYLCASSPLRGDYEQYFGPGTRLTVT.

The gene calls are TRBV28 and TRBJ2-3; 9 positions match TRBD1. Germline CDR1 MDHEN, CDR2 SYDVKM. V lost 6 bases to trimming and J lost 2 bases; unmatched junction nucleotides: 6. This CDR3 contains 15 residues. The CDR3 spells CASRTGGTDTDTQYF. CDR3 nucleotides: TGTGCCAGCAGGACAGGGGGTACCGACACAGATACGCAGTATTTT.

V and J are TRBV6-4 and TRBJ2-7; the D gene is possibly TRBD1 (6 bases). The germline V gene has CDR1 MRHNA and CDR2 SNTAGT. V was trimmed by 10 bases and J by 0 bases, leaving 13 bases between them. The CDR3 loop spans 13 amino acids. Here the CDR3 reads CANLTGSSYEQYF. CDR3 sequence (DNA): TGTGCCAACCTCACAGGGAGCTCCTACGAGCAGTACTTC.

V and J are TRBV13 and TRBJ2-5; perhaps TRBD2 as D (6 bases). V was clipped by 5 bases and J by 9 bases, with 19 bases between them. CDR1 is PRHDT and CDR2 is FYEKMQ in the germline V gene (reference sequence). This CDR3 contains 14 residues. CDR3 coding DNA: TGTGCCAGCAGCCTGGGACGGGGACTTGGGGCCCAGTACTTC. This encodes CASSLGRGLGAQYF.

Here the CDR3 DNA reads TGTGCCAGCAGCTTCAGTTGGGATGAGCAGTTCTTC. Translating gives CASSFSWDEQFF. The rearrangement joins TRBV5-6 to TRBJ2-1; D is unresolved. Trimming took off 2 bases at V and 8 bases at J, with 8 bases between the two ends. Germline-derived CDR1 and CDR2 are SGHDT and YYEEEE. This CDR3 comprises 12 residues.

This rearrangement joins TRBV4-2 to TRBJ1-1; D unclear. Germline V gene lookup returns CDR1 LGHNA and CDR2 YNFKEQ. The V end lost 0 bases, the J end lost 0 bases, and 5 bases lay between the germline ends. The CDR3 totals 14 residues. The CDR3 DNA reads TGTGCCAGCAGCCAAGATTCGGTGAACACTGAAGCTTTCTTT. Translated, it gives CASSQDSVNTEAFF.

This chain links TRBV5-6 with TRBJ1-5; weak D call: TRBD1 (5 bases). This CDR3 comprises 13 residues. From germline, CDR1 is SGHDT and CDR2 YYEEEE. V was shortened by 0 bases and J by 9 bases, with 10 bases between the two germline ends. CDR3 sequence reads: CASSLGGTWPQHF. CDR3 DNA sequence: TGTGCCAGCAGCTTGGGGGGCACTTGGCCCCAGCATTTT.

V gene TRBV7-9 combines with J gene TRBJ2-5; 10 bases match TRBD1. V shed 3 bases, J shed 3 bases, and the junction held 4 bases outside the gene matches. This CDR3 has 15 amino acids. Looked up from germline, CDR1 is SEHNR and CDR2 is FQNEAQ (reference sequence). CDR3: CASSLGTGAKETQYF. The CDR3 nucleotides are TGTGCCAGCAGCTTGGGGACAGGGGCTAAAGAGACCCAGTACTTC.